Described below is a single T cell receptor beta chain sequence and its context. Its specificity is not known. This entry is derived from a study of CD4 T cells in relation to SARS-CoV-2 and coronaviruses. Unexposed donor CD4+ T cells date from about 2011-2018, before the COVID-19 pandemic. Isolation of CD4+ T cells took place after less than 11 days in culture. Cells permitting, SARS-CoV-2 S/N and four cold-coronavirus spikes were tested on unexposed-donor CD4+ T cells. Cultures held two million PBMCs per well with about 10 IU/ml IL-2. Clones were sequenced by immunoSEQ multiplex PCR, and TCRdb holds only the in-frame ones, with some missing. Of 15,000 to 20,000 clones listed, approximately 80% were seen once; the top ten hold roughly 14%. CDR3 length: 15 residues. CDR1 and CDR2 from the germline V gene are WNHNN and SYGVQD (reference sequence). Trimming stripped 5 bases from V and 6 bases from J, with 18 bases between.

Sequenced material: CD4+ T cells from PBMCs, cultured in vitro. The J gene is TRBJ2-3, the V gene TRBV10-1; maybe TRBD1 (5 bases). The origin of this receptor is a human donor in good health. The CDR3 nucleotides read TGCGCCAGCAGTCGGCAGGGCCTCGTCGGGGATACGCAGTATTTT. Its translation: CASSRQGLVGDTQYF.